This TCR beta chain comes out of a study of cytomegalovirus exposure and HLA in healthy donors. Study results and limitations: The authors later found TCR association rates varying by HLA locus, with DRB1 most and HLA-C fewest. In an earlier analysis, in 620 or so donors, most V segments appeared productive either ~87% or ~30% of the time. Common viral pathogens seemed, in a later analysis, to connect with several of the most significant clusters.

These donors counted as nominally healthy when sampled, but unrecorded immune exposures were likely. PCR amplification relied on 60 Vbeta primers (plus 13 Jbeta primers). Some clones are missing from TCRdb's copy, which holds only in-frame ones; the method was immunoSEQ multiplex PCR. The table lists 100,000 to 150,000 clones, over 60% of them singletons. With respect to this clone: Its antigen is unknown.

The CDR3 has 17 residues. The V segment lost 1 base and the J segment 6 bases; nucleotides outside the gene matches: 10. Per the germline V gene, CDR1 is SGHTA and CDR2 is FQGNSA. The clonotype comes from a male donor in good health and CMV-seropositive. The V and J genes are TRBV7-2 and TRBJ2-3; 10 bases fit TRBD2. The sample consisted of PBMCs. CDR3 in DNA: TGTGCCAGCAGCTTAGTCCTACTAGCGGGGAAAAGGGATACGCAGTATTTT. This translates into CASSLVLLAGKRDTQYF.